This T cell receptor (beta chain) was found in a study of blood T cell repertoires in COVID-19. In the study's own analysis: The authors estimated nucleated cell counts from reference gene primer amplification. Generated by immunoSEQ multiplex PCR, the TCRdb table keeps only in-frame clones and is missing some. V, J and clone size derive from that table, while D and trimming were established from the DNA sequence. This table holds approximately 120,000 clones, approximately 90% found once. V was pared by 2 bases and J by 7 bases, with 14 bases between. Germline CDR1 and CDR2: MDHEN and SYDVKM. The CDR3 covers 15 residues.

This receptor was identified in a man aged 45-60 years with COVID-19, enrolled during active disease. Sequenced: peripheral blood. The chain has TRBV28 and TRBJ2-2; TRBD2 might be the D (5 bases). This chain's CDR3 is CASSLVRAGDGELFF. Here the CDR3 DNA reads TGTGCCAGCAGTTTAGTGAGGGCCGGGGACGGGGAGCTGTTTTTT.